This entry is about one T cell receptor (beta chain). Authors' processing steps: Estimates of nucleated cell counts were drawn from the amplification of reference gene primers. The method was immunoSEQ multiplex PCR; TCRdb's version includes in-frame clones alone and lacks a portion of them. V, J and clone size reflect that table, while D and trimming were determined from the DNA. The data hold about 84,000 clones, with more than 70% observed a single time. The V end was cut by 0 bases, the J end by 1 base, with 9 bases between. This CDR3 contains 15 residues. CDR1 ENHRY and CDR2 SYGVKD come from the germline V gene. The record originates from a study of blood T cell repertoires in COVID-19. Study summary: Samples representing acute and convalescent COVID-19 were sourced from the United States, Italy and Spain. In each case, the material was cDNA or gDNA derived from T cells, B-cell-depleted T cells, or PBMCs.

The chain has TRBV10-3 and TRBJ1-1; no reliable D call. The sample comprised peripheral blood. The sequence was collected from a man older than 75 with active or convalescent COVID-19. The CDR3 bases are TGTGCCATCAGTGAGTCGATGGTGCGGAACACTGAAGCTTTCTTT. Its translation is CAISESMVRNTEAFF.